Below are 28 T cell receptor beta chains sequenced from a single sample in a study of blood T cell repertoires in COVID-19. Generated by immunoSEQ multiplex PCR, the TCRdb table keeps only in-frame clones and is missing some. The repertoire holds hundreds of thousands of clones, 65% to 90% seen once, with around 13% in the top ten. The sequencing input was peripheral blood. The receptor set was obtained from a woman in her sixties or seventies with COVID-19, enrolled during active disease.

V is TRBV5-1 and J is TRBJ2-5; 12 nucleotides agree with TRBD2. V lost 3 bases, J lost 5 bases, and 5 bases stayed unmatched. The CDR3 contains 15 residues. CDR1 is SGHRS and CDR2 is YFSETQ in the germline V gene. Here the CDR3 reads CASSSLAGGLETQYF. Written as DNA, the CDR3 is TGCGCCAGCAGCTCTCTAGCGGGGGGGCTGGAGACCCAGTACTTC. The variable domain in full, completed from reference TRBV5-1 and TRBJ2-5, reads KAGVTQTPRYLIKTRGQQVTLSCSPISGHRSVSWYQQTPGQGLQFLFEYFSETQRNKGNFPGRFSGRQFSNSRSEMNVSTLELGDSALYLCASSSLAGGLETQYFGPGTRLLVL.

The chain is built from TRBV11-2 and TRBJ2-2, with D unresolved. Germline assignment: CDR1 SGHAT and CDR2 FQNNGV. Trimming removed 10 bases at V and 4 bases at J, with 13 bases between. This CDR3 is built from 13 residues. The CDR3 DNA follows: TGTGCCACCGCCTTGCGAGTCACCGGGGAGCTGTTTTTT. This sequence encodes CATALRVTGELFF.

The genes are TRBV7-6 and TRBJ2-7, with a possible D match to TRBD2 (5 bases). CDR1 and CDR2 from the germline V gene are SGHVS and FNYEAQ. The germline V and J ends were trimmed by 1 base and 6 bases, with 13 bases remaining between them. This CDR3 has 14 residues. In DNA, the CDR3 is TGTGCCAGCAGCTTAGGGAGTGTGGGGAGCGAGCAGTACTTC. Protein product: CASSLGSVGSEQYF.

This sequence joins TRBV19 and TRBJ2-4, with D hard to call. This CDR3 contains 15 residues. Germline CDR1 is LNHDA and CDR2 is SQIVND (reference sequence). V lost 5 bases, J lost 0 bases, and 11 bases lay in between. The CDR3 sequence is CASSAPGVAKNIQYF. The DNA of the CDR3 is TGTGCCAGTAGTGCTCCAGGTGTAGCCAAAAACATTCAGTACTTC.

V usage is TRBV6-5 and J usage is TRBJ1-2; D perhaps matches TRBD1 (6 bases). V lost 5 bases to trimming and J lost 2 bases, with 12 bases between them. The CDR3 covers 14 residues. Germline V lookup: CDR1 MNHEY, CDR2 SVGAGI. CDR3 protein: CASSPSGQNYGYTF. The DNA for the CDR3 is TGTGCCAGCAGTCCATCCGGACAGAACTATGGCTACACCTTC.

The CDR3, as DNA: TGTGCCAGCAGTGTTACAGGGGGCGATGGCTACACCTTC. Translated: CASSVTGGDGYTF. The gene calls are TRBV6-4 and TRBJ1-2; 9 positions match TRBD1. The CDR3 has 13 amino acids. Germline V gives CDR1 MRHNA, CDR2 SNTAGT. Unmatched junction bases numbered 3, after V lost 4 bases and J lost 6 bases.

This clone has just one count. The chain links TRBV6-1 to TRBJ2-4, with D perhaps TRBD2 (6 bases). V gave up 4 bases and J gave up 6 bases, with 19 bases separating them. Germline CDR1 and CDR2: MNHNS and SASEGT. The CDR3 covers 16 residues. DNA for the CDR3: TGTGCCAGCAGTGCCCGGGACCTGGGGAGGTTAAACATTCAGTACTTC. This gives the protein CASSARDLGRLNIQYF.

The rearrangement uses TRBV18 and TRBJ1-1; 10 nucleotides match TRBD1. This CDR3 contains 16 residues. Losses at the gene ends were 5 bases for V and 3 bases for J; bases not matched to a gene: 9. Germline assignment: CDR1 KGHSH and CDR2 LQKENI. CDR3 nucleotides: TGTGCCAGCTCATCCCGACAGGGGGCGCAGGACACTGAAGCTTTCTTT. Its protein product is CASSSRQGAQDTEAFF.

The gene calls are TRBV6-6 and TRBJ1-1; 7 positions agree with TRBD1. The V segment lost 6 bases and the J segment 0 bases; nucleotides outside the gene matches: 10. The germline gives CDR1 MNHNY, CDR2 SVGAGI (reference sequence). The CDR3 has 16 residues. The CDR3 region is CASSLQGQPLNTEAFF. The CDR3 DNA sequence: TGTGCCAGCAGCCTACAGGGACAGCCTCTGAACACTGAAGCTTTCTTT.

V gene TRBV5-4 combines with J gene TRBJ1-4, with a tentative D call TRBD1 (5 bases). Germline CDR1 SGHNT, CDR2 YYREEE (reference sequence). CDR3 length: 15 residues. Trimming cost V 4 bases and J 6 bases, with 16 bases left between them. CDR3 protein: CASSPGGASDEKLFF. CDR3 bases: TGTGCCAGCAGCCCTGGAGGGGCTTCGGATGAAAAACTGTTTTTT.

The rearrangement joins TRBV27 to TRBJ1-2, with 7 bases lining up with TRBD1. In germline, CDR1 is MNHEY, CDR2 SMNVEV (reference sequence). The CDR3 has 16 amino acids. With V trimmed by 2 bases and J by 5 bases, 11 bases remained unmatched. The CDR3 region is CASSLVGGGPGYGYTF. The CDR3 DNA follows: TGTGCCAGCAGTTTAGTAGGAGGGGGCCCTGGGTATGGCTACACCTTC.

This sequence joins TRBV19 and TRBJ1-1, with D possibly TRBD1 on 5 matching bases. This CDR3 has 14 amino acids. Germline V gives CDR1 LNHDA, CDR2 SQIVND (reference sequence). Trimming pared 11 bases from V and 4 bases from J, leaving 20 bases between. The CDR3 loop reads CARDPDGTFTEAFF. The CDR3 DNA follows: TGTGCCCGCGACCCGGACGGGACTTTCACTGAAGCTTTCTTT. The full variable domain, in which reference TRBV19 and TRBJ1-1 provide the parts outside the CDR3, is DGGITQSPKYLFRKEGQNVTLSCEQNLNHDAMYWYRQDPGQGLRLIYYSQIVNDFQKGDIAEGYSVSREKKESFPLTVTSAQKNPTAFYLCARDPDGTFTEAFFGQGTRLTVV.

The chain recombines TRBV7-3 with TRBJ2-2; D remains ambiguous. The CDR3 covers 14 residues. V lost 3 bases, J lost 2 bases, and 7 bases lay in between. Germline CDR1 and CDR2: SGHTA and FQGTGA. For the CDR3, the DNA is TGTGCCAGCAGCTTCTCCCTTAACACCGGGGAGCTGTTTTTT. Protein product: CASSFSLNTGELFF.

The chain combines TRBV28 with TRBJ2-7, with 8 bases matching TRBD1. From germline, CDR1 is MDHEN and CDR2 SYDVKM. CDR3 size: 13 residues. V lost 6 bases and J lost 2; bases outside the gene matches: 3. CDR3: CASSRQGTYEQYF. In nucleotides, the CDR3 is TGTGCCAGCAGCAGACAGGGGACCTACGAGCAGTACTTC.

This CDR3 is CSAIEGYGYTF. CDR3 coding DNA: TGCAGTGCCATCGAGGGCTATGGCTACACCTTC. The chain carries TRBV20-1 and TRBJ1-2; D gene unclear. The germline gives CDR1 DFQATT, CDR2 SNEGSKA (reference sequence). This CDR3 spans 11 amino acids. V was clipped by 6 bases and J by 4 bases, with 9 bases between them.

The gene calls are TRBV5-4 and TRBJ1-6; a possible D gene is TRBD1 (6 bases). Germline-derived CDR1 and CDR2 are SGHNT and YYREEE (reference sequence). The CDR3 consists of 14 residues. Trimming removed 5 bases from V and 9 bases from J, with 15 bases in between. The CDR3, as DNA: TGTGCCAGCAGATCCGGGACAAACCCTTCACCCCTCCACTTT. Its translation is CASRSGTNPSPLHF.

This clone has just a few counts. CDR3 amino acids: CASSGTGRGYTF. The CDR3 nucleotides read TGTGCCAGCAGCGGGACAGGTCGGGGCTACACCTTC. The rearrangement links TRBV2 to TRBJ1-2; TRBD1 agrees at 8 bases. This CDR3 has 12 amino acids. The ends lost 6 bases at V and 8 bases at J; junction bases unmatched: 5. The germline V gene encodes CDR1 SNHLY and CDR2 FYNNEI.

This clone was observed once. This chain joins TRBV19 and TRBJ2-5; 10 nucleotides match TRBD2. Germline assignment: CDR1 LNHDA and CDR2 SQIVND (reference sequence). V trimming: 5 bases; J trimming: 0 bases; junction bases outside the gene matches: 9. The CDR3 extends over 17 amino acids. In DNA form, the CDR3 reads TGTGCCAGTAGTTCTTCCTTTAGCGGGGGGTACCAAGAGACCCAGTACTTC. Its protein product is CASSSSFSGGYQETQYF.

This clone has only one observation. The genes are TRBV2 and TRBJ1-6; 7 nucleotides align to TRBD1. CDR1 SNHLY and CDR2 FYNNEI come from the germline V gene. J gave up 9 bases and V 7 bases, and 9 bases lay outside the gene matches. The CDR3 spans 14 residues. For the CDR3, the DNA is TGTGCCAGCAACCGACAGGGTTTAGGTTCACCCCTCCACTTT. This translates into CASNRQGLGSPLHF.

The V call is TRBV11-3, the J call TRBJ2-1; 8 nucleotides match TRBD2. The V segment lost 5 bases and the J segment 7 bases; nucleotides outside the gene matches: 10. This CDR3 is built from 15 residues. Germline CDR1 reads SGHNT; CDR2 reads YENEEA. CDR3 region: CASSPGGALGNEQFF. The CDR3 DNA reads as TGTGCCAGCAGCCCCGGGGGGGCCTTGGGGAATGAGCAGTTCTTC. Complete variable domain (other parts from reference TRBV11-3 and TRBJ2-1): EAGVVQSPRYKIIEKKQPVAFWCNPISGHNTLYWYLQNLGQGPELLIRYENEEAVDDSQLPKDRFSAERLKGVDSTLKIQPAELGDSAVYLCASSPGGALGNEQFFGPGTRLTVL.

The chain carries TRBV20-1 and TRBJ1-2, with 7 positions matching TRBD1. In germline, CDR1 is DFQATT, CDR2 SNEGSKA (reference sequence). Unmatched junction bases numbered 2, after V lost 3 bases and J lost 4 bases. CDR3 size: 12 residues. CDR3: CSASDRVYGYTF. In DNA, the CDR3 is TGCAGTGCTAGTGACAGGGTCTATGGCTACACCTTC.

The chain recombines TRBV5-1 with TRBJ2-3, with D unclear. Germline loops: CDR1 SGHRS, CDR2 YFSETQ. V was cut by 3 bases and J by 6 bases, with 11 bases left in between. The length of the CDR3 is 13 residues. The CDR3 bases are TGCGCCAGCAGCTACCTTCCAGGTGATACGCAGTATTTT. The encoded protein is CASSYLPGDTQYF.

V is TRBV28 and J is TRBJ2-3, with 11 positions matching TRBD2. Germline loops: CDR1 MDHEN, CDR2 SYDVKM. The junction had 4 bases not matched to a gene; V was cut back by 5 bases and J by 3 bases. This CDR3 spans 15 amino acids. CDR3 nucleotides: TGTGCCAGCAGTCCTAGCGGGGGGTTAACAGATACGCAGTATTTT. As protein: CASSPSGGLTDTQYF.

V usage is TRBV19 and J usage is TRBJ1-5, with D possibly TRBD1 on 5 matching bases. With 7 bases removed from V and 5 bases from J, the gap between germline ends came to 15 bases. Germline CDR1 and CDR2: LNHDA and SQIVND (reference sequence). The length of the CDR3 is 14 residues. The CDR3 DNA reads TGTGCCAGTACCTGGCAGGGTCCCCATCAGCCCCAGCATTTT. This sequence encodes CASTWQGPHQPQHF.

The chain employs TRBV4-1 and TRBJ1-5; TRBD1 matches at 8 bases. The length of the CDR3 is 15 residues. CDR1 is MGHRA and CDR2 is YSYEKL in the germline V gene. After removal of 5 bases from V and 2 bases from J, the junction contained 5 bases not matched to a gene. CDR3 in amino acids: CASSLTGGGNQPQHF. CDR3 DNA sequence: TGCGCCAGCAGCTTAACAGGGGGGGGCAATCAGCCCCAGCATTTT.

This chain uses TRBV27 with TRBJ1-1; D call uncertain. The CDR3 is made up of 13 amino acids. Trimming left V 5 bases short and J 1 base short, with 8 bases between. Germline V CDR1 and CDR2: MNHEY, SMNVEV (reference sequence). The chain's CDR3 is CASSVQENTEAFF. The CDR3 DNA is TGTGCCAGCAGTGTGCAGGAGAACACTGAAGCTTTCTTT.

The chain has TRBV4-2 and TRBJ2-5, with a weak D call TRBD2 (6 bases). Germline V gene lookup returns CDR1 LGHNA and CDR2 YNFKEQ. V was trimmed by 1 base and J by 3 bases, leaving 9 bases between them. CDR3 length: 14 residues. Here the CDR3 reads CASSQGAGKETQYF. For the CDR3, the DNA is TGTGCCAGCAGCCAAGGGGCGGGAAAAGAGACCCAGTACTTC.

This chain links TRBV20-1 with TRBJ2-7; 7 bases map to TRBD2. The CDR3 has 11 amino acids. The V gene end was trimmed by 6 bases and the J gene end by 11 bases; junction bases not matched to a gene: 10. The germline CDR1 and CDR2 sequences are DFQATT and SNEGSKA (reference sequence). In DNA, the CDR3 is TGCAGTGCCCCGGAGGGGACTAAGAAGTACTTC. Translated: CSAPEGTKKYF.